The rows below give T cell receptor beta chains drawn from one sample of a study of metastatic and nonmetastatic thyroid tumors. TCRdb re-processed the PCR reads through MiXCR. The sample includes 35,000 to 45,000 clones, roughly an eighth of them seen just once. Sequencing was done on a sample of blood. The receptors here all came from a male donor with papillary thyroid cancer or a benign thyroid nodule (not recorded which). Some clones in this sample may be carry-over from other donors' samples. CDR3s include the opening cysteine and the closing phenylalanine or tryptophan. The D gene is left open where the match is weak. Clone size is given for some rows only: seen once, a few or many times, or a class if the clone is expanded.

V,D,J,size,CDR3,DNA
TRBV9,NA,TRBJ1-2,many,CASSFRDSRNYGYTF,TGTGCCAGCAGCTTTAGGGACTCCCGGAACTATGGCTACACCTTC
TRBV30,NA,TRBJ1-5,many,CAWSAPGTNQPQHF,TGTGCCTGGAGTGCCCCAGGGACAAATCAGCCCCAGCATTTT
TRBV7-2,TRBD2,TRBJ2-7,many,CASSLRRTSNFEEQYF,TGTGCCAGCAGCTTACGCCGGACTAGTAACTTTGAGGAGCAGTACTTC
TRBV12-3/TRBV12-4,NA,TRBJ2-6,medium-sized,CASSLYSGANVLTF,TGTGCCAGCAGTTTATACTCTGGGGCCAACGTCCTGACTTTC
TRBV20-1,TRBD1,TRBJ2-5,many,CSDTDRDNRETQYF,TGCAGTGATACAGACAGGGATAATCGCGAGACCCAGTACTTC
TRBV27,TRBD2,TRBJ2-1,many,CASSSLAGAYNEQFF,TGTGCCAGCAGTTCACTAGCGGGAGCCTACAATGAGCAGTTCTTC
TRBV6-1,TRBD1,TRBJ1-1,medium-sized,CASSRTGVTEAFF,TGTGCCAGCAGCCGTACAGGGGTCACTGAAGCTTTCTTT
TRBV10-2,NA,TRBJ2-5,many,CASSVYQETQYF,TGCGCCAGCAGTGTTTACCAAGAGACCCAGTACTTC
TRBV12-3/TRBV12-4,TRBD1,TRBJ2-1,many,CASSATGTDNEQFF,TGTGCCAGCAGTGCAACCGGGACAGACAATGAGCAGTTCTTC
TRBV27,NA,TRBJ1-2,many,CASSLSQNGPVDGYTF,TGTGCCAGCAGTCTCTCCCAAAACGGCCCGGTGGATGGCTACACCTTC
TRBV20-1,TRBD1,TRBJ2-1,NA,CSARTGAYTGTDEQFF,TGCAGTGCCAGGACAGGGGCTTACACCGGCACGGATGAGCAGTTCTTC
TRBV6-1,NA,TRBJ2-4,few,CASSDMTRADGAKNIQYF,TGTGCCAGCAGTGACATGACTAGGGCGGACGGAGCCAAAAACATTCAGTACTTC
TRBV9,NA,TRBJ2-5,few,CASSGYHQDTQYF,TGTGCCAGCAGCGGATATCACCAAGATACCCAGTACTTC
TRBV9,NA,TRBJ1-1,many,CASSVRSNTEAFF,TGTGCCAGCAGCGTGAGGTCGAACACTGAAGCTTTCTTT
TRBV12-3/TRBV12-4,TRBD2,TRBJ2-3,many,CASSFASGSRDTQYF,TGTGCCAGCAGTTTTGCTAGCGGGAGTCGAGATACGCAGTATTTT
TRBV6-1,NA,TRBJ2-2,many,CASMYTLNTGELFF,TGTGCCAGCATGTACACCCTGAACACCGGGGAGCTGTTTTTT
TRBV6-1,TRBD1,TRBJ1-5,few,CASGGTGGGNQPQHF,TGTGCCAGCGGAGGGACAGGGGGCGGCAATCAGCCCCAGCATTTT
TRBV6-1,NA,TRBJ1-4,many,CASSPRPPPGKLFF,TGTGCCAGCAGTCCCAGACCCCCGCCAGGAAAACTGTTTTTT
TRBV6-1,NA,TRBJ2-1,few,CASTAGTSSYNEQFF,TGTGCCAGCACAGCAGGTACTTCGTCCTACAATGAGCAGTTCTTC
TRBV4-1,TRBD2,TRBJ2-3,many,CASSQKVATSGFTDTQYF,TGCGCCAGCAGCCAAAAGGTTGCGACTAGCGGGTTCACAGATACGCAGTATTTT